This TCR beta chain was sequenced in a study of cytomegalovirus exposure and HLA in healthy donors. Study context: One earlier analysis, a look at 150 million to 200 million T cells, found roughly 120 million unique TCR beta sequences. Regarding the study as a whole: An analysis that was carried out later associated 15,000 to 20,000 TCR beta sequences with HLA alleles at 0.05 false discovery rate. An assumption of roughly uniform sequencing depth across donors underlay the presence/absence analyses. In an earlier analysis, most TCR beta V segments were productive about 90% or about 30% of the time.

A multiplex PCR was run with 60 Vbeta primers and 13 Jbeta primers. Libraries were prepared by immunoSEQ multiplex PCR; TCRdb keeps only in-frame clonotypes and omits some of them. The table lists around 120,000 clones, around 74% of them singletons, with about 30% in the top ten. The germline V gene has CDR1 SGHDT and CDR2 YYEEEE. The CDR3 covers 13 residues. V was pared by 4 bases and J by 10 bases, with 12 bases between. As concerns this clone: Its target is not known.

The sequence was obtained from a man aged 55 to 70 in good health and CMV-seropositive. Sequenced sample: PBMCs. The V call is TRBV5-6, the J call TRBJ1-6, with D uncertain. CDR3 residues: CASSPQAESPLHF. The DNA for the CDR3 is TGTGCCAGCAGCCCCCAGGCCGAATCACCCCTCCACTTT.